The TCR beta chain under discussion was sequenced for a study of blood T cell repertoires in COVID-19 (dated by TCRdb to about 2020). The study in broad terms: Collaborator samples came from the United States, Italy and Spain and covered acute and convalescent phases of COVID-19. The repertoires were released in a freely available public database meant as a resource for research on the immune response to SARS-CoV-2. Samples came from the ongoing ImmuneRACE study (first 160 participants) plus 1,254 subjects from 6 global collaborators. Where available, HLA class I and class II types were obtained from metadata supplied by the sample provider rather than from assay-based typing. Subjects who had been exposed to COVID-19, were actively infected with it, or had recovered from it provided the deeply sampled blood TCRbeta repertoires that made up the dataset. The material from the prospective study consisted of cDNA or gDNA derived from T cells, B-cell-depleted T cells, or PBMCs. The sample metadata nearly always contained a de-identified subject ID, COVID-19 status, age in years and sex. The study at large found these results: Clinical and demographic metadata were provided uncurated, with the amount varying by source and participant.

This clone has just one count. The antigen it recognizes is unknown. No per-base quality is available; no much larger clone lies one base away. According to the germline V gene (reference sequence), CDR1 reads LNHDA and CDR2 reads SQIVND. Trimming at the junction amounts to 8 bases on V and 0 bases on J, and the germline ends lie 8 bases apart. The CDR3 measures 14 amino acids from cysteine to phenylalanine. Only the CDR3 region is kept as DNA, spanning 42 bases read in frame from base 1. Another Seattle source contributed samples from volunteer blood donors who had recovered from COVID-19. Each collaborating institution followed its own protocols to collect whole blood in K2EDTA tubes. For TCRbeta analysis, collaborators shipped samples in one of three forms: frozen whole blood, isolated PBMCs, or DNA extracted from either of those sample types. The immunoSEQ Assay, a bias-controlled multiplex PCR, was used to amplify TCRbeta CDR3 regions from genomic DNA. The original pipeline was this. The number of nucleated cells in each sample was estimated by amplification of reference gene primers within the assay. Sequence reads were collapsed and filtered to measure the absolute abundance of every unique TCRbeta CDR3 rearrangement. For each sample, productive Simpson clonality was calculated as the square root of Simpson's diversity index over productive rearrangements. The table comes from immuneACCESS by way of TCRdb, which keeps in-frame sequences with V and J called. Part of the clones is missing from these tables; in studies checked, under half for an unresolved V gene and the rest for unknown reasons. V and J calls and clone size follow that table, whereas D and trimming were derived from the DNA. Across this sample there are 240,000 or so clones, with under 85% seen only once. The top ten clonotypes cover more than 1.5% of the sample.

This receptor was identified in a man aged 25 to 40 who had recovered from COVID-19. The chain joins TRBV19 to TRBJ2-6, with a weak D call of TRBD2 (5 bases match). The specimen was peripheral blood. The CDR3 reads CASGLFSGANVLTF. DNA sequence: TGTGCCAGTGGACTGTTCTCTGGGGCCAACGTCCTGACTTTC. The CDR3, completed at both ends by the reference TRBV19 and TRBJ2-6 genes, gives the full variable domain DGGITQSPKYLFRKEGQNVTLSCEQNLNHDAMYWYRQDPGQGLRLIYYSQIVNDFQKGDIAEGYSVSREKKESFPLTVTSAQKNPTAFYLCASGLFSGANVLTFGAGSRLTVL.